A selection of T cell receptor beta chains follows, all from one sample in a study of shared clonotypes between healthy human individuals. Profiled with immunoSEQ multiplex PCR; TCRdb holds only in-frame clones, not every one. The repertoire holds about 1.5 million clones, with roughly 96% as singletons. The sample consisted of naive CD4+ T cells sorted from blood. The receptor set was obtained from a man aged 25 to 45 in good health. Each CDR3 is given with its conserved first and last residue. Fields, in order: D gene, J gene, clone size, V gene, CDR3 protein, CDR3 DNA. The D gene is left open where the match is weak. Clone size is stated in some rows and not others, as once, few, many or a class when expanded.

>TRBD2|TRBJ2-5|-|TRBV14
CASSLGLAGAETQYF
TGTGCCAGCAGCCTGGGACTAGCGGGAGCAGAGACCCAGTACTTC
>-|TRBJ2-1|-|TRBV19
CASRAAGRLITNEQFF
TGTGCCAGTAGAGCCGCGGGACGCCTAATTACGAATGAGCAGTTCTTC
>TRBD2|TRBJ2-3|-|TRBV18
CASSPASGRSTDTQYF
TGTGCCAGCTCACCAGCCAGCGGGAGGAGCACAGATACGCAGTATTTT
>-|TRBJ1-3|-|TRBV5-1
CASSVNRTPGNTIYF
TGCGCCAGCAGCGTTAACAGGACGCCTGGAAACACCATATATTTT
>-|TRBJ1-4|-|TRBV18
CASSPRHTATNEKLFF
TGTGCCAGCTCACCACGACACACCGCAACTAATGAAAAACTGTTTTTT
>-|TRBJ2-2|-|TRBV4-1
CASSRQVGWHNTGELFF
TGCGCCAGCAGCCGTCAGGTGGGTTGGCATAACACCGGGGAGCTGTTTTTT
>TRBD2|TRBJ2-1|-|TRBV7-2
CASSSGAGGIIEQFF
TGTGCCAGCAGCTCAGGAGCGGGAGGGATCATTGAGCAGTTCTTC
>-|TRBJ2-2|-|TRBV5-1
CASSLPRSTSNTGELFF
TGCGCCAGCAGCCTGCCGCGATCTACTTCGAACACCGGGGAGCTGTTTTTT
>-|TRBJ2-5|-|TRBV19
CASGDSLSETQYF
TGTGCCAGTGGGGACTCTCTTAGCGAGACCCAGTACTTC
>-|TRBJ2-7|once|TRBV6-6
CASSTAAYEQYF
TGTGCCAGCAGTACGGCGGCCTACGAGCAGTACTTC
>-|TRBJ2-7|-|TRBV18
CASSPGRGTNYEQYF
TGTGCCAGCTCACCGGGCAGGGGAACCAACTACGAGCAGTACTTC
>-|TRBJ1-1|-|TRBV4-2
CASSLPHMNTEAFF
TGTGCCAGCAGCCTACCCCATATGAACACTGAAGCTTTCTTT
>-|TRBJ2-7|-|TRBV11-2
CASSSVAGLQYF
TGTGCCAGCAGCTCGGTGGCCGGGTTGCAGTACTTC
>TRBD1|TRBJ1-4|once|TRBV6-1
CASALQGAGEKLFF
TGTGCCAGCGCATTACAGGGGGCGGGTGAAAAACTGTTTTTT
>TRBD2|TRBJ2-1|-|TRBV7-9
CASIAMGLAGGPYNEQFF
TGTGCCAGCATCGCCATGGGACTAGCGGGAGGGCCTTACAATGAGCAGTTCTTC
>-|TRBJ2-3|-|TRBV7-3
CASSRTGLVSTDTQYF
TGTGCCAGCAGCCGTACGGGCCTCGTGAGCACAGATACGCAGTATTTT
>-|TRBJ2-2|once|TRBV4-1
CASSQDRAGTGELFF
TGCGCCAGCAGCCAAGATCGGGCAGGCACCGGGGAGCTGTTTTTT
>-|TRBJ1-1|-|TRBV7-2
CASSLRPGGNTEAFF
TGTGCCAGCAGCCTAAGACCGGGGGGAAACACTGAAGCTTTCTTT
>-|TRBJ2-1|-|TRBV6-6
CASRPYGQSYNEQFF
TGTGCCAGCAGACCTTATGGACAGTCCTACAATGAGCAGTTCTTC
>-|TRBJ2-3|-|TRBV19
CASSISSGTDTQYF
TGTGCCAGTAGTATAAGCAGCGGTACAGATACGCAGTATTTT
>TRBD1|TRBJ2-3|-|TRBV5-5
CASSLNRGGTDTQYF
TGTGCCAGCAGCTTAAACAGGGGAGGCACAGATACGCAGTATTTT
>-|TRBJ2-1|-|TRBV4-3
CASSQDPTSEQFF
TGCGCCAGCAGCCAAGATCCGACGTCGGAGCAGTTCTTC
>TRBD1|TRBJ1-1|-|TRBV6-5
CASRTDRGHTEAFF
TGTGCCAGCAGAACCGACAGGGGTCACACTGAAGCTTTCTTT
>-|TRBJ2-7|-|TRBV28
CASSGPTAAAYEQYF
TGTGCCAGCAGTGGACCCACCGCCGCCGCCTACGAGCAGTACTTC
>-|TRBJ1-1|-|TRBV13
CASSMRRTEAFF
TGTGCCAGCAGCATGAGACGAACTGAAGCTTTCTTT
>-|TRBJ1-1|-|TRBV10-1
CASSEGALGTEAFF
TGCGCCAGCAGTGAGGGGGCGCTGGGCACTGAAGCTTTCTTT
>-|TRBJ2-3|-|TRBV10-3
CAISVGRESTDTQYF
TGTGCCATCAGTGTGGGCAGGGAGAGTACAGATACGCAGTATTTT
>-|TRBJ2-3|-|TRBV7-2
CASSLARTVDTQYF
TGTGCCAGCAGCTTAGCCCGGACAGTAGATACGCAGTATTTT
>-|TRBJ2-3|once|TRBV6-6
CASSYSRGSPTDTQYF
TGTGCCAGCAGTTACTCCCGCGGGTCTCCCACAGATACGCAGTATTTT
>-|TRBJ2-7|-|TRBV27
CASSSSSYEQYF
TGTGCCAGCAGTTCTTCCTCCTACGAGCAGTACTTC
>-|TRBJ2-7|-|TRBV7-8
CASSQDRYEQYF
TGTGCCAGCAGCCAGGATCGCTACGAGCAGTACTTC
>TRBD1|TRBJ2-7|-|TRBV27
CASSSGRGLVYEQYF
TGTGCCAGCAGTTCTGGCAGGGGGCTAGTTTACGAGCAGTACTTC
>TRBD1|TRBJ1-6|-|TRBV5-4
CASSLSGTGNSPLHF
TGTGCCAGCAGCCTATCCGGGACAGGAAATTCACCCCTCCACTTT
>-|TRBJ2-7|-|TRBV5-4
CASSSRGAGNEQYF
TGTGCCAGCAGCTCACGGGGGGCGGGGAACGAGCAGTACTTC
>-|TRBJ1-1|-|TRBV5-1
CASRQPNTEAFF
TGCGCCAGCAGACAGCCGAACACTGAAGCTTTCTTT
>-|TRBJ1-4|-|TRBV10-3
CASRLGTNEKLFF
TGTGCCTCGAGACTCGGGACTAATGAAAAACTGTTTTTT